This TCR beta chain comes out of a study of OX40 agonist ivuxolimab in advanced cancers. General study points: Expanded clones belonging to CD8+ T cells outnumbered, on average, those of CD4+. Dosing at 0.1 to 3.0 mg/kg was accompanied by clonal expansion of CD4+ and CD8+ blood T cells by week 6. Expansion of clones was among the lowest in partial responders at 0.1-3.0 mg/kg.

TCRdb's copy holds only in-frame clones and misses some; the assay was immunoSEQ multiplex PCR. The sample lists approximately 66,000 clones, 85% occurring once. Notes on this clone: Its antigen is not known.

The germline V gene encodes CDR1 ENHRY and CDR2 SYGVKD. The CDR3 runs 16 residues. V shed 2 bases and J 0 bases; nucleotides not matched to a gene: 1. This receptor was taken from an adult with an advanced solid tumor such as melanoma, head and neck, liver or kidney cancer. Sequencing was performed on CD4+ or CD8+ T cells sorted from blood, taken in a trial of the OX40 agonist ivuxolimab. The rearrangement joins TRBV10-3 to TRBJ2-4; 10 nucleotides line up with TRBD1. Here the CDR3 DNA reads TGTGCCATCAGTGAGGGGACAGGGGTAGCCAAAAACATTCAGTACTTC. Its translation: CAISEGTGVAKNIQYF.